Listed below are T cell receptor beta chains from one sample, sequenced in a study of T-cell reconstitution after alpha-beta-depleted transplantation in children. TCRdb itself ran the PCR reads through MiXCR, one entry per CDR3 protein. The sample consists of 300,000 to 400,000 distinct CDR3 sequences, 16% of them appearing once. The sample was PBMCs, mostly from graft donor cells, taken 360 days after TCRalphabeta/CD19-depleted stem cell transplant. These receptors were taken from a male patient between 2 and 15 years old who had a stem cell transplant for acute lymphoblastic leukemia, so the T cells may come from the graft donor. The CDR3 runs from the conserved cysteine through the conserved F or W.

v_gene: TRBV4-1
CDR3aa: CASSQAGHPTDTQYF

v_gene: TRBV4-2
CDR3aa: CASSPPVQGLGNEQFF

v_gene: TRBV4-1
CDR3aa: CASSQELWSTDTQYF

v_gene: TRBV29-1
CDR3aa: CSVGSSTDTQYF

v_gene: TRBV6-2/TRBV6-3
CDR3aa: CASRSGYEQYF

v_gene: TRBV20-1
CDR3aa: CSASRLAGMDTGELFF

v_gene: TRBV5-6
CDR3aa: CASSLQLGEQFF

v_gene: TRBV28
CDR3aa: CASSLKPGIDYEQYF

v_gene: TRBV18
CDR3aa: CASSERQGANEKLFF

v_gene: TRBV28
CDR3aa: CASSLEQGLEEKLFF

v_gene: TRBV4-2
CDR3aa: CASSQAEVVASNEQFF

v_gene: TRBV28
CDR3aa: CASSLVEGMGYEQYF

v_gene: TRBV9
CDR3aa: CASTVGDYLYNEQFF

v_gene: TRBV12-3/TRBV12-4
CDR3aa: CASSPGAGEERGYEQYF

v_gene: TRBV7-9
CDR3aa: CASSQDPKRETQYF

v_gene: TRBV12-3/TRBV12-4
CDR3aa: CASGGRGKLFF